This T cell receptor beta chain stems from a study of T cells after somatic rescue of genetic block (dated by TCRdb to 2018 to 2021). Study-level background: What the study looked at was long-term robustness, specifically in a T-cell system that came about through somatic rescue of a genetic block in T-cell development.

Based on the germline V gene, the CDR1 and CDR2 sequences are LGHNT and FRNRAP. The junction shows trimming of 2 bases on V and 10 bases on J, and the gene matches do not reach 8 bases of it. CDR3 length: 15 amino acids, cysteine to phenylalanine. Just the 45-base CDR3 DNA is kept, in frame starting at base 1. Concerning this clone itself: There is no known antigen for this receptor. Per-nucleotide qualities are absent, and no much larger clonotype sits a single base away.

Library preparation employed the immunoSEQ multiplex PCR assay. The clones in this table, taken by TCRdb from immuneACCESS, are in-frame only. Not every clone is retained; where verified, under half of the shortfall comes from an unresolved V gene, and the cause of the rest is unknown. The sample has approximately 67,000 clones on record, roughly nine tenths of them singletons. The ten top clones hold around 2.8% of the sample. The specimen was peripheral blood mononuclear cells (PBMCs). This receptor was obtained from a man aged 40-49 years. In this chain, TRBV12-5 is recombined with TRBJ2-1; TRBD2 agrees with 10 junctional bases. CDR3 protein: CASGLNLAGAYEQFF. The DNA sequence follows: TGTGCTAGTGGTTTGAATCTAGCGGGAGCATACGAGCAGTTCTTC.